This T cell receptor beta chain was documented in a study of blood T cells in healthy people across ages. Findings and limits, study-wide: Diversity estimates drawn from one million T cells were deemed underestimates.

This CDR3 is built from 14 residues. Germline V gives CDR1 SGDLS, CDR2 YYNGEE. Trimming at V came to 0 bases and at J to 10 bases, leaving 5 bases not matched to a gene. About this clonotype: What it binds is not known.

In each sample, at least 6.5 million PBMCs were isolated. For the second PCR, which ran for about 6 to 11 cycles, a sample-barcoded 5' primer and a J-beta primer mix were used. CDR3-containing paired-end reads numbering at least 2.5 million came from each sample. Using its own MiXCR run on the 5' RACE reads, TCRdb lists one record per CDR3 protein. Among about 650,000 distinct CDR3 sequences, approximately 30% were seen once, and the ten largest hold over 15%. The rearrangement joins TRBV9 to TRBJ1-4; 8 bases line up with TRBD1. The sequence derives from a woman older than 75 in good health. Specimen: blood. DNA for the CDR3: TGTGCCAGCAGCGTAGGGGGACAGGAGTCAAAACTGTTTTTT. Residues: CASSVGGQESKLFF.